A selection of T cell receptor beta chains follows, all from one sample in a study of patients and donors after allogeneic stem cell transplantation. TCRdb independently ran MiXCR on the RT-PCR reads; one entry per CDR3 protein. Among 50,000 to 60,000 distinct CDR3 sequences, 10% to 15% were seen once, and the ten largest hold around a third. The material sequenced was blood, either unsorted or a sorted T cell fraction (not recorded which). The receptors were gathered from a human donor who was either an allogeneic HSCT recipient or a stem cell or donor lymphocyte infusion donor (not recorded which). It is not recorded whose cells these are; they may come from a transplant donor. The CDR3 runs from the conserved cysteine through the conserved F or W. A D gene is named only where the DNA matches it firmly. Clone size is given for some rows only: seen once, a few or many times, or a class if the clone is expanded.

15 | TRBJ1-5 | many | NA | TRBV12-3/TRBV12-4 | TGTGCCAGCAGTTTGTCGGGGGAAATCAATCAGCCCCAGCATTTT | CASSLSGEINQPQHF
13 | TRBJ2-1 | many | NA | TRBV2 | TGTGCCAGCCTCCGAGGGGTTGGTAATGAGCAGTTCTTC | CASLRGVGNEQFF
16 | TRBJ2-1 | many | NA | TRBV5-1 | TGCGCCAGCAGCGGGGGACAAATTGTCGTATACAATGAGCAGTTCTTC | CASSGGQIVVYNEQFF
15 | TRBJ1-3 | many | TRBD1 | TRBV7-2 | TGTGCCAGCAGCCTCCAGGGGGCCGTTGGAAACACCATATATTTT | CASSLQGAVGNTIYF
15 | TRBJ2-4 | few | NA | TRBV12-3/TRBV12-4 | TGTGCCAGCAGTTTTTATTGGGGGGCATGGGACATTCAGTACTTC | CASSFYWGAWDIQYF
13 | TRBJ1-1 | many | TRBD1 | TRBV10-1 | TGCGCCAGCAGAGGACAGGGTACCACTGAAGCTTTCTTT | CASRGQGTTEAFF
16 | TRBJ2-5 | NA | NA | TRBV9 | TGTGCCAGCAGCCTCCTGCAAGGTAGCGCAGGGGAGACCCAGTACTTC | CASSLLQGSAGETQYF
13 | TRBJ2-1 | few | NA | TRBV6-5 | TGTGCCAGCAGATCTCTTCAGTGGGCTGAGCAGTTCTTC | CASRSLQWAEQFF
16 | TRBJ1-4 | many | NA | TRBV4-2 | TGTGCCAGCAGCCCACCAGACTTAGTCTGGGGAGAAAAACTGTTTTTT | CASSPPDLVWGEKLFF
16 | TRBJ2-1 | many | NA | TRBV6-5 | TGTGCCAGCAGTTACTCGAAGTTCTTCCCCTACAATGAGCAGTTCTTC | CASSYSKFFPYNEQFF
13 | TRBJ1-3 | many | NA | TRBV7-9 | TGTGCCAGCAGCCGAACAGACGGAAACACCATATATTTT | CASSRTDGNTIYF
17 | TRBJ2-1 | few | NA | TRBV24-1 | TGTGCCACCAGTGATTTGGGGGGGAAGAAGTCCTACAATGAGCAGTTCTTC | CATSDLGGKKSYNEQFF
16 | TRBJ2-3 | few | TRBD2 | TRBV18 | TGTGCCAGCTCACAAGGGACTAGCGAAGTATCCGGTACGCAGTATTTT | CASSQGTSEVSGTQYF
15 | TRBJ2-1 | NA | TRBD2 | TRBV5-1 | TGCGCCAGCAGCGTAACTAGCGGGAGCTACAATGAGCAGTTCTTC | CASSVTSGSYNEQFF
15 | TRBJ2-2 | NA | NA | TRBV9 | TGTGCCAGCAGCGTAGGTGGAGCCAACACCGGGGAGCTGTTTTTT | CASSVGGANTGELFF
16 | TRBJ2-1 | few | TRBD2 | TRBV4-2 | TGTGCCAGCAGCCAAGATCAACTAGCGGGAGACAATGAGCAGTTCTTC | CASSQDQLAGDNEQFF
13 | TRBJ1-1 | NA | NA | TRBV6-1 | TGTGCCAGCAGCATTAGCGTTAACACTGAAGCTTTCTTT | CASSISVNTEAFF
14 | TRBJ2-7 | NA | NA | TRBV21-1 | TGTGCCAGCAGCACAGCTCCGAGCTCCTACGAGCAGTACTTC | CASSTAPSSYEQYF
16 | TRBJ1-1 | few | NA | TRBV6-6 | TGTGCCAGCAGTCAACGACCGTCGTCTGCGGGCACTGAAGCTTTCTTT | CASSQRPSSAGTEAFF
15 | TRBJ1-4 | many | NA | TRBV5-1 | TGCGCCAGCAGCCCCGGACAGTCAACCCGTGAAAAACTGTTTTTT | CASSPGQSTREKLFF
15 | TRBJ2-1 | NA | NA | TRBV5-1 | TGCGCCAGCACCCTCCGGGCAAACTCCTACAATGAGCAGTTCTTC | CASTLRANSYNEQFF
15 | TRBJ2-1 | NA | TRBD1 | TRBV7-9 | TGTGCCAGCAGCTCCCGACAGGGACCCTACAATGAGCAGTTCTTC | CASSSRQGPYNEQFF
11 | TRBJ1-2 | many | NA | TRBV7-9 | TGTGCCAGCAGCTTAGGCCCCGGCTACACCTTC | CASSLGPGYTF
13 | TRBJ1-5 | NA | TRBD1 | TRBV20-1 | TGCAGTGTGAGAGGACAGGGACGCCAGCCCCAGCATTTT | CSVRGQGRQPQHF
14 | TRBJ1-1 | few | NA | TRBV5-1 | TGCGCCAGCAGACCCGTGGGAGAGAACACTGAAGCTTTCTTT | CASRPVGENTEAFF
15 | TRBJ1-6 | many | TRBD1 | TRBV6-5 | TGTGCCAGCAGTCTTCGGACAGGGGGGGATTCACCCCTCCACTTT | CASSLRTGGDSPLHF
16 | TRBJ2-1 | many | TRBD2 | TRBV24-1 | TGTGCCACCAGTGAAAGTAGCGGGAGCTCCTACAATGAGCAGTTCTTC | CATSESSGSSYNEQFF
17 | TRBJ1-1 | many | TRBD1 | TRBV27 | TGTGCCAGCAGTCCCTTGACCCTCTACAGGGGTAACACTGAAGCTTTCTTT | CASSPLTLYRGNTEAFF
11 | TRBJ2-1 | NA | NA | TRBV6-5 | TGTGCCAGCAGAGTTGGGGTAGCGCAGTTCTTC | CASRVGVAQFF
15 | TRBJ2-1 | few | NA | TRBV11-1 | TGTGCCAGCATCCGTCGGGACGCACCCTTCAATGAGCAGTTCTTC | CASIRRDAPFNEQFF
18 | TRBJ2-1 | NA | TRBD1 | TRBV6-2/TRBV6-3 | TGTGCCAGCAGTTACTCGATGGCAGGGGGGACAGGGGCAGATGAGCAGTTCTTC | CASSYSMAGGTGADEQFF
11 | TRBJ2-7 | NA | NA | TRBV10-3 | TGTGCCATCGGGACACTCTACGAGCAGTACTTC | CAIGTLYEQYF
13 | TRBJ1-1 | few | TRBD1 | TRBV19 | TGTGCCAGTACCCAGGACAGGGTGACTGAAGCTTTCTTT | CASTQDRVTEAFF
17 | TRBJ2-1 | NA | TRBD2 | TRBV12-3/TRBV12-4 | TGTGCCAGCAGTTTAGCCCTACTAGCGTCCCACGGTAATGAGCAGTTCTTC | CASSLALLASHGNEQFF
18 | TRBJ2-3 | NA | NA | TRBV7-2 | TGTGCCAGCAGCTTAAAGCTGGCAGGTACCGAGAAAACAGATACGCAGTATTTT | CASSLKLAGTEKTDTQYF
12 | TRBJ1-1 | medium-sized | NA | TRBV6-5 | TGTGCCAGCAGTACAGTGGGGAGTGAAGCTTTCTTT | CASSTVGSEAFF
15 | TRBJ1-1 | many | NA | TRBV13 | TGTGCCAGCAGCCTAAGTCTGACAGGGAACACTGAAGCTTTCTTT | CASSLSLTGNTEAFF